This T cell receptor (beta chain) was captured by sequencing in a study of identical twins. Germline V gives CDR1 DFQATT, CDR2 SNEGSKA (reference sequence). The CDR3 extends over 12 amino acids. Trimming removed 6 bases at V and 8 bases at J, with 16 bases between. Study results and limitations: It was out-of-frame TCR alpha sharing in monozygotic twins that models underestimated. Donors were not followed over many years; analysis was cross-sectional. Memory repertoires lacked the insertion deficit that abundant cord blood beta clonotypes showed.

Each CDR3 protein gets one entry after TCRdb re-called the 5' RACE reads with MiXCR. The table lists around 370,000 distinct CDR3 sequences, 9% to 10% of them singletons. This clonotype appeared a few times. Its matching antigen is unknown. The chain combines TRBV20-1 with TRBJ1-2; the D is unclear. Sequences were obtained from naive T cells sorted from blood. This sequence originates from a woman aged 45 to 65 in good health. CDR3 sequence: CSAVRRDSGYTF. The CDR3 DNA follows: TGCAGTGCGGTTCGGAGAGATTCCGGCTACACCTTC.